One sample yielded the 10 T cell receptor beta chains listed below, sequenced in a study of blood T cell repertoires in COVID-19. Using immunoSEQ multiplex PCR, the repertoire was profiled, and TCRdb retains in-frame clones only, with some absent. The table records more than 80,000 clones, around 91% of them present only once. Sequencing was performed on peripheral blood. These receptors were obtained from a man aged 18 to 35 with COVID-19, enrolled during active disease.

This rearrangement joins TRBV25-1 to TRBJ1-5, with D unresolved. The germline V gene encodes CDR1 MGHDK and CDR2 SYGVNS. The CDR3 has 12 residues. V dropped 1 base and J dropped 6 bases, with 4 bases sitting between them. CDR3 residues: CASSEFGQPQHF. DNA of the CDR3: TGTGCCAGCAGTGAATTCGGTCAGCCCCAGCATTTT.

V and J are TRBV15 and TRBJ2-1; the match to TRBD2 covers 7 bases. This CDR3 region has 17 residues. J gave up 5 bases and V 2 bases, and 12 bases lay outside the gene matches. Germline-derived CDR1 and CDR2 are LNHNV and YYDKDF (reference sequence). The CDR3 DNA is TGTGCCACCAGCAGATGGCCCCACAGCGGGAACGACAATGAGCAGTTCTTC. This translates into CATSRWPHSGNDNEQFF.

The chain couples TRBV27 to TRBJ2-7; D uncertain. This CDR3 spans 13 amino acids. Trimming took off 7 bases at V and 4 bases at J, with 14 bases between the two ends. Germline lookup yields CDR1 MNHEY and CDR2 SMNVEV (reference sequence). The CDR3 region has the DNA TGTGCCAGCAAAGCCCCAGGATTTTACGAGCAGTACTTC. Its translation is CASKAPGFYEQYF.

The chain has TRBV2 and TRBJ2-1; D is possibly TRBD1 (6 bases). This CDR3 contains 13 residues. V gave up 6 bases and J gave up 3 bases, with 9 bases separating them. Germline values: CDR1 SNHLY, CDR2 FYNNEI. CDR3 in DNA: TGTGCCAGCAGCAGGGGTAGCTACAATGAGCAGTTCTTC. Its protein is CASSRGSYNEQFF.

The CDR3 here is CASSARTSGRETQYF. The CDR3 DNA sequence: TGTGCCAGCAGTGCCCGGACTAGCGGGAGGGAGACCCAGTACTTC. This chain joins TRBV6-2 or TRBV6-3 and TRBJ2-5; 14 bases align to TRBD2. Germline CDR1 reads MNHEY; CDR2 reads SVGEGT. This CDR3 has 15 residues. The V segment lost 5 bases and the J segment 5 bases; nucleotides outside the gene matches: 4.

The rearrangement links TRBV30 to TRBJ1-1, with 9 nucleotides matching TRBD1. This CDR3 is 13 amino acids long. Germline V gives CDR1 GTSNPN, CDR2 SVGIG (reference sequence). J gave up 5 bases and V 4 bases, and 5 bases lay outside the gene matches. This CDR3 is CAWKDRGGTEAFF. The DNA for the CDR3 is TGTGCCTGGAAGGACAGGGGAGGGACTGAAGCTTTCTTT.

This clone came up once. This chain connects TRBV12-5 to TRBJ2-1; possible D gene TRBD2, 6 bases. The germline CDR1 and CDR2 sequences are LGHNT and FRNRAP. V lost 1 base, J lost 0 bases, and 13 bases lay in between. The CDR3 runs to 17 residues. The CDR3 bases are TGTGCTAGTGGTTTGGACGTCCGGGAGAGCTCCTACAATGAGCAGTTCTTC. Translating gives CASGLDVRESSYNEQFF. Filled out from reference TRBV12-5 and TRBJ2-1, the complete variable domain reads DARVTQTPRHKVTEMGQEVTMRCQPILGHNTVFWYRQTMMQGLELLAYFRNRAPLDDSGMPKDRFSAEMPDATLATLKIQPSEPRDSAVYFCASGLDVRESSYNEQFFGPGTRLTVL.

The genes are TRBV5-6 and TRBJ1-3; 10 bases are a match to TRBD1. CDR3 length equals 17 residues. The ends lost 6 bases at V and 5 bases at J; junction bases unmatched: 14. Germline CDR1 SGHDT, CDR2 YYEEEE. The CDR3 sequence: CASNRIGRDRGRNTIYF. The CDR3 DNA is TGTGCCAGCAATCGAATCGGGAGGGACAGGGGCCGAAACACCATATATTTT.

The V call is TRBV5-1, the J call TRBJ1-2; 7 bases are shared with TRBD1. V shed 2 bases and J 8 bases; nucleotides not matched to a gene: 15. The CDR3 covers 16 residues. Germline V gene sequence: CDR1 SGHRS, CDR2 YFSETQ. Here the CDR3 reads CASSFQRQGSSRGYTF. Here the CDR3 DNA reads TGCGCCAGCAGCTTCCAACGACAGGGAAGTTCACGCGGCTACACCTTC.

The V gene is TRBV7-6, the J gene TRBJ1-1; 12 positions match TRBD1. The CDR3 is 18 residues long. Germline assignment: CDR1 SGHVS and CDR2 FNYEAQ. The V gene end was trimmed by 5 bases and the J gene end by 1 base; junction bases not matched to a gene: 11. CDR3 in DNA: TGTGCCAGCAGCGCACGGGGACAGGGGGCCGTTGGGAACACTGAAGCTTTCTTT. Translated, it gives CASSARGQGAVGNTEAFF. The full variable domain, completed using reference TRBV7-6 and TRBJ1-1, is GAGVSQSPRYKVTKRGQDVALRCDPISGHVSLYWYRQALGQGPEFLTYFNYEAQQDKSGLPNDRFSAERPEGSISTLTIQRTEQRDSAMYRCASSARGQGAVGNTEAFFGQGTRLTVV.